This T cell receptor beta chain emerged from a study of T cells after yellow fever vaccination. Study information: Fractions low in cell number were prepared with SMART-Seq v4 Ultra Low Input.

TCRdb reprocessed the 5' RACE reads via MiXCR and lists one record per CDR3 protein. The sample records 300,000 to 350,000 distinct CDR3 sequences, around 4.1% being singletons. The CDR3 is made up of 12 amino acids. Trimming cost V 6 bases and J 6 bases; bases outside gene matches: 4. CDR1 SEHNR and CDR2 FQNEAQ come from the germline V gene (reference sequence). The table lists this clonotype with a few counts. This chain connects TRBV7-9 to TRBJ2-7; the match to TRBD2 covers 8 bases. Sequencing was performed on PBMCs, taken 5 days after the yellow fever booster vaccination. The origin of this receptor is a man aged 18 to 29 who received the YFV17D yellow fever vaccine. CDR3 protein: CASSTGRGEQYV. CDR3 coding DNA: TGTGCCAGCAGTACCGGGAGGGGCGAGCAGTACGTC.